This TCR beta chain was captured by sequencing in a study of human T cells and chemical hapten exposure. Study-wide background: During the roughly 23-week study period, patients had diphenylcyclopropenone applied to the scalp every week.

V gave up 2 bases and J gave up 8 bases, with 7 bases separating them. The germline V gene encodes CDR1 SGHDN and CDR2 FVKESK. CDR3 length: 12 residues. Specified time point: patch test 3, about 24 weeks after DPC sensitization. Treatment noted: therapeutic diphenylcyclopropenone sensitization with weekly scalp DPC. Every patch test was put on after a blood sample was taken. This clonotype was detected many times. TCRdb redid the calling of the RACE reads with MiXCR, one entry per CDR3 protein. The table includes some 30,000 distinct CDR3 sequences, 5.5% to 6.5% detected once. The source was whole blood, collected in connection with sensitization to the hapten diphenylcyclopropenone (DPC). The chain links TRBV14 to TRBJ2-1; D gene uncertain. The receptor's source is a man aged 30 to 45 with alopecia areata. Some clones in this sample may be carry-over from other donors' samples. The CDR3 loop is CASSQLGYEQFF. DNA for the CDR3: TGTGCCAGCAGCCAACTGGGTTATGAGCAGTTCTTC.